These 29 T cell receptor beta chains came from one sample sequenced in a study of cytomegalovirus exposure and HLA in healthy donors. 60 Vbeta and 13 Jbeta primers were used in PCR. Generated by immunoSEQ multiplex PCR, the TCRdb table keeps only in-frame clones and is missing some. The sample holds about 84,000 clones, 90% seen once. Material for sequencing was PBMCs. These TCRs come from a man aged 18 to 30 in good health and CMV-seronegative.

The chain links TRBV6-1 to TRBJ2-7; no reliable D call. This CDR3 comprises 13 residues. In germline, CDR1 is MNHNS, CDR2 SASEGT. V lost 0 bases, J lost 4 bases, and 7 bases lay in between. The CDR3 reads CASSEASLYEQYF. The CDR3 DNA reads as TGTGCCAGCAGTGAAGCGTCCCTTTACGAGCAGTACTTC.

V usage is TRBV18 and J usage is TRBJ2-1; TRBD2 might be the D (5 bases). CDR1 and CDR2 from the germline V gene are KGHSH and LQKENI. V was pared by 5 bases and J by 6 bases, with 14 bases between. The CDR3 is made up of 14 amino acids. The CDR3: CASSSSIGLNEQFF. CDR3 coding DNA: TGTGCCAGCTCATCTAGCATTGGACTCAATGAGCAGTTCTTC.

The chain recombines TRBV19 with TRBJ2-6; possible D gene TRBD1, 6 bases. V gave up 4 bases and J gave up 2 bases, with 15 bases separating them. The CDR3 length is 17 residues. Germline V CDR1 and CDR2: LNHDA, SQIVND (reference sequence). CDR3 sequence: CASSTNLDSTGANVLTF. CDR3 coding DNA: TGTGCCAGTAGTACCAACTTGGACAGCACTGGGGCCAACGTCCTGACTTTC. The full variable domain, rest sourced from reference TRBV19 and TRBJ2-6, is DGGITQSPKYLFRKEGQNVTLSCEQNLNHDAMYWYRQDPGQGLRLIYYSQIVNDFQKGDIAEGYSVSREKKESFPLTVTSAQKNPTAFYLCASSTNLDSTGANVLTFGAGSRLTVL.

The chain links TRBV5-1 to TRBJ1-2; D may be TRBD1 (6 bases). This CDR3 has 14 amino acids. Trimming left V 8 bases short and J 0 bases short, with 14 bases between. Germline V gene lookup returns CDR1 SGHRS and CDR2 YFSETQ. CDR3 loop: CASTTGWSNYGYTF. Here the CDR3 DNA reads TGCGCCAGTACAACAGGGTGGTCTAACTATGGCTACACCTTC.

The chain links TRBV9 to TRBJ2-5; 8 bases fit TRBD2. The CDR3 has 15 residues. V was pared by 0 bases and J by 5 bases, with 6 bases of the junction left unmatched. In germline, CDR1 is SGDLS, CDR2 YYNGEE. The CDR3 region has the DNA TGTGCCAGCAGCGTAGAAGGGCTAGCGGGCGAGACCCAGTACTTC. Its translation is CASSVEGLAGETQYF.

The chain recombines TRBV28 with TRBJ1-2, with 9 positions matching TRBD1. The CDR3 extends over 14 amino acids. CDR1 and CDR2 (germline): MDHEN, SYDVKM. Losses at the gene ends were 5 bases for V and 4 bases for J; bases not matched to a gene: 5. CDR3 nucleotides: TGTGCCAGCAGTCCGCCGGGACAGGGCTATGGCTACACCTTC. Translation: CASSPPGQGYGYTF.

The rearrangement uses TRBV4-2 and TRBJ2-1; 7 positions match TRBD1. The trim removed 5 bases at V and 4 bases at J, leaving 8 bases unmatched. This CDR3 comprises 15 residues. Germline V gives CDR1 LGHNA, CDR2 YNFKEQ. CDR3 sequence: CASSSRQGDYNEQFF. The DNA of the CDR3 is TGTGCCAGCAGCTCGCGACAGGGCGATTACAATGAGCAGTTCTTC.

The chain employs TRBV29-1 and TRBJ2-7; TRBD1 aligns across 8 bases. This CDR3 has 13 residues. The V and J ends lost 5 bases and 0 bases, in that order; junction bases with no gene match: 3. Per the germline V gene, CDR1 is SQVTM and CDR2 is ANQGSEA. The CDR3 bases are TGCAGCGTTCGGACAGGGAGCTCCTACGAGCAGTACTTC. Encoded protein: CSVRTGSSYEQYF.

The chain links TRBV2 to TRBJ1-5; TRBD1 matches 7 bases. The CDR3 runs to 15 residues. Looked up from germline, CDR1 is SNHLY and CDR2 is FYNNEI. V was pared by 5 bases and J by 3 bases, with 7 bases of the junction left unmatched. The chain's CDR3 is CASSSTGVNNQPQHF. The CDR3 nucleotides read TGTGCCAGCAGTTCTACAGGGGTGAACAATCAGCCCCAGCATTTT.

This clone came up once. V usage is TRBV5-1 and J usage is TRBJ1-4; D unclear. Germline loops: CDR1 SGHRS, CDR2 YFSETQ. This CDR3 has 14 amino acids. Trimming stripped 3 bases from V and 7 bases from J, with 13 bases between. CDR3 DNA: TGCGCCAGCAGCTCCGGGAAGCTGAGTGAAAAACTGTTTTTT. Its protein is CASSSGKLSEKLFF. Together with reference TRBV5-1 and TRBJ1-4, the CDR3 gives the full variable domain: KAGVTQTPRYLIKTRGQQVTLSCSPISGHRSVSWYQQTPGQGLQFLFEYFSETQRNKGNFPGRFSGRQFSNSRSEMNVSTLELGDSALYLCASSSGKLSEKLFFGSGTQLSVL.

This rearrangement joins TRBV30 to TRBJ2-7; possibly TRBD2 for D (6 bases). The germline V gene encodes CDR1 GTSNPN and CDR2 SVGIG (reference sequence). V shed 1 base and J shed 2 bases, with 9 bases lying between them. The length of the CDR3 is 13 residues. CDR3 sequence reads: CAWSGGTAYEQYF. CDR3 nucleotide sequence: TGTGCCTGGAGTGGTGGGACTGCCTACGAGCAGTACTTC.

The chain uses TRBV15 and TRBJ2-1; D perhaps matches TRBD2 (5 bases). Germline V gene sequence: CDR1 LNHNV, CDR2 YYDKDF (reference sequence). Trimming removed 6 bases at V and 9 bases at J, with 15 bases between. This CDR3 is 13 amino acids long. The CDR3 spells CATRLRGGVEQFF. The CDR3, as DNA: TGTGCCACCAGGCTTCGCGGAGGCGTTGAGCAGTTCTTC.

CDR3 region: CAWSTAGAGYTF. In nucleotides, the CDR3 is TGTGCCTGGAGTACGGCAGGGGCTGGCTACACCTTC. J is TRBJ1-2 and V is TRBV30; D may be TRBD1 (6 bases). Germline lookup yields CDR1 GTSNPN and CDR2 SVGIG (reference sequence). This CDR3 region has 12 residues. V shed 2 bases and J shed 7 bases, with 11 bases lying between them.

J is TRBJ1-5 and V is TRBV7-2; the D gene is possibly TRBD1 (5 bases). The CDR3 extends over 14 amino acids. The ends were cut back, 4 bases at V and 2 bases at J, with 9 bases in the middle. CDR1 SGHTA and CDR2 FQGNSA come from the germline V gene. CDR3 in amino acids: CASSSQARNQPQHF. CDR3 nucleotides: TGTGCCAGCAGCTCACAGGCGCGCAATCAGCCCCAGCATTTT.

The genes are TRBV29-1 and TRBJ2-1; tentative D call: TRBD2 (7 bases). This CDR3 region has 16 residues. The germline V gene has CDR1 SQVTM and CDR2 ANQGSEA. Trimming left V 6 bases short and J 0 bases short, with 18 bases between. CDR3 bases: TGCAGCGTCGTCGGGGGGCCCCGGGACTCCTACAATGAGCAGTTCTTC. This translates into CSVVGGPRDSYNEQFF.

The V gene is TRBV19, the J gene TRBJ2-7, with 7 bases fitting TRBD1. With V trimmed by 3 bases and J by 7 bases, 9 bases remained unmatched. This CDR3 spans 14 amino acids. Germline-derived CDR1 and CDR2 are LNHDA and SQIVND (reference sequence). CDR3 residues: CASSIAAGGGEQYF. CDR3 nucleotides: TGTGCCAGTAGTATTGCAGCAGGGGGTGGTGAGCAGTACTTC.

This chain uses TRBV19 with TRBJ2-7; TRBD2 agrees at 9 bases. Germline CDR1 is LNHDA and CDR2 is SQIVND (reference sequence). With 5 bases clipped from V and 1 base from J, the junction kept 18 bases outside the gene matches. The CDR3 consists of 19 residues. The CDR3 sequence is CASSPRGTSTSLGSYEQYF. CDR3 DNA: TGTGCCAGTAGTCCGAGGGGGACTAGCACCTCTCTTGGGTCCTACGAGCAGTACTTC.

This chain joins TRBV7-2 and TRBJ1-2, with 10 nucleotides matching TRBD1. The CDR3 totals 15 residues. The trim removed 4 bases at V and 3 bases at J, leaving 5 bases unmatched. The V gene's germline CDR1 is SGHTA and CDR2 FQGNSA. CDR3 protein: CASSSRDRGYYGYTF. DNA of the CDR3: TGTGCCAGCAGCTCCCGGGACAGGGGTTACTATGGCTACACCTTC.

This rearrangement joins TRBV6-5 to TRBJ1-2; D is possibly TRBD1 (6 bases). V was cut by 4 bases and J by 3 bases, with 15 bases left in between. CDR3 length equals 15 residues. In germline, CDR1 is MNHEY, CDR2 SVGAGI. The CDR3 coding sequence is TGTGCCAGCAGTTCCCCCCGCAGGGGAGACTATGGCTACACCTTC. It is translated as CASSSPRRGDYGYTF.

This clone has more than one count but fewer than ten. This chain joins TRBV7-9 and TRBJ2-5; D is possibly TRBD2 (5 bases). The CDR3 loop spans 14 amino acids. The germline V and J ends were trimmed by 6 bases and 3 bases, with 14 bases remaining between them. Per germline, CDR1 SEHNR and CDR2 FQNEAQ (reference sequence). The CDR3 DNA follows: TGTGCCAGCAGACGATCACAGACTAAAGAGACCCAGTACTTC. Protein sequence: CASRRSQTKETQYF. The whole variable domain, filled in from reference TRBV7-9 and TRBJ2-5, reads DTGVSQNPRHKITKRGQNVTFRCDPISEHNRLYWYRQTLGQGPEFLTYFQNEAQLEKSRLLSDRFSAERPKGSFSTLEIQRTEQGDSAMYLCASRRSQTKETQYFGPGTRLLVL.

The V call is TRBV18, the J call TRBJ1-1; 8 bases agree with TRBD1. This CDR3 comprises 16 residues. The germline CDR1 and CDR2 sequences are KGHSH and LQKENI. V trimming: 6 bases; J trimming: 6 bases; junction bases outside the gene matches: 15. DNA for the CDR3: TGTGCCAGCTCCCCCAACGGGCAGGGGGCGTCGGCTGAAGCTTTCTTT. It specifies CASSPNGQGASAEAFF.

The CDR3: CASAGRPMNTEAFF. CDR3 coding DNA: TGTGCCAGCGCAGGGCGGCCCATGAACACTGAAGCTTTCTTT. The gene calls are TRBV28 and TRBJ1-1, with D possibly TRBD1 on 5 matching bases. Trimming cost V 8 bases and J 0 bases, with 13 bases left between them. The germline V gene encodes CDR1 MDHEN and CDR2 SYDVKM. The CDR3 is 14 residues long.

The V and J genes are TRBV19 and TRBJ2-7; 11 positions agree with TRBD1. With V trimmed by 3 bases and J by 3 bases, 4 bases remained unmatched. CDR3 size: 15 residues. Germline V gene data show CDR1 as LNHDA and CDR2 as SQIVND (reference sequence). The CDR3 DNA is TGTGCCAGTAGTATTGCCGGGACAGGGGGCTACGAGCAGTACTTC. This codes for CASSIAGTGGYEQYF.

This chain connects TRBV7-7 to TRBJ2-1; 12 bases align to TRBD2. V lost 8 bases, J lost 9 bases, and 5 bases stayed unmatched. The CDR3 loop spans 13 amino acids. The germline gives CDR1 SSHAT, CDR2 FNYEAQ (reference sequence). CDR3 DNA: TGTGCCAGCGCTAGCGGGAGGGCCGGTGAGCAGTTCTTC. This codes for CASASGRAGEQFF.

This clone has more than one count but fewer than ten. The J gene is TRBJ1-5, the V gene TRBV7-9; TRBD1 matches at 9 bases. Germline assignment: CDR1 SEHNR and CDR2 FQNEAQ (reference sequence). The junction had 6 bases not matched to a gene; V was cut back by 3 bases and J by 9 bases. CDR3 length: 14 residues. Here the CDR3 reads CASSLGQGVGPQHF. The CDR3 DNA follows: TGTGCCAGCAGCTTGGGACAGGGTGTCGGGCCCCAGCATTTT.

The chain uses TRBV19 and TRBJ1-5; D is ambiguous. Trimming left V 3 bases short and J 0 bases short, with 6 bases between. Germline-derived CDR1 and CDR2 are LNHDA and SQIVND (reference sequence). The CDR3 runs to 14 residues. CDR3 loop: CASSILSSNQPQHF. In DNA form, the CDR3 reads TGTGCCAGTAGTATCTTATCTAGCAATCAGCCCCAGCATTTT. Variable domain in full (rest from reference TRBV19 and TRBJ1-5): DGGITQSPKYLFRKEGQNVTLSCEQNLNHDAMYWYRQDPGQGLRLIYYSQIVNDFQKGDIAEGYSVSREKKESFPLTVTSAQKNPTAFYLCASSILSSNQPQHFGDGTRLSIL.

V and J are TRBV18 and TRBJ1-2; D perhaps matches TRBD1 (5 bases). CDR3 length: 13 amino acids. The V and J ends lost 1 base and 2 bases respectively, with 5 bases between them. Germline CDR1 and CDR2: KGHSH and LQKENI. The CDR3 DNA follows: TGTGCCAGCTCACCACAGGGGAACTATGGCTACACCTTC. Translation gives CASSPQGNYGYTF.

V gene TRBV6-5 combines with J gene TRBJ2-2; D not certain. CDR3 length: 12 residues. The germline V gene encodes CDR1 MNHEY and CDR2 SVGAGI. Deletions cut 6 bases from V and 7 bases from J, with 9 bases between. CDR3 in DNA: TGTGCCAGCAGCCTCAAGCTCGGGGAGCTGTTTTTT. It encodes CASSLKLGELFF.

This rearrangement joins TRBV18 to TRBJ2-3; 8 bases map to TRBD1. CDR3 size: 17 residues. Germline V CDR1 and CDR2: KGHSH, LQKENI. Trimming removed 1 base from V and 4 bases from J; junction bases left unmatched: 10. The CDR3 here is CASSPLSRAGGPDTQYF. The CDR3 DNA is TGTGCCAGCTCACCACTAAGTCGGGCAGGGGGCCCAGATACGCAGTATTTT.